The rows below give T cell receptor beta chains drawn from one sample of a study of blood T cell repertoires in COVID-19. Some clones are missing from TCRdb's copy, which holds only in-frame ones; the method was immunoSEQ multiplex PCR. Found here are tens of thousands of clones, about 85% of them singletons; the top ten hold roughly 5.2%. The specimen sequenced was peripheral blood. The origin of the receptors is a man in his fifties with active COVID-19. Each CDR3 is given with its conserved first and last residue.

CDR3 length	J gene	V gene	CDR3 protein
15	TRBJ2-2	TRBV25-1	CASSDGQAHTGELFF
14	TRBJ1-2	TRBV21-1	CASSTKNRVYGYTF
13	TRBJ1-2	TRBV7-9	CAPSWTTNYGYTF
12	TRBJ1-4	TRBV19	CASGTGNEKLFF
16	TRBJ2-5	TRBV21-1	CASSINWTGNQETQYF
14	TRBJ2-7	TRBV11-1	CASSFVEQGREQYF
16	TRBJ1-6	TRBV5-1	CASSFHRQGANSPLHF
15	TRBJ1-1	TRBV5-1	CASSTATQRNTEAFF
15	TRBJ2-7	TRBV18	CASSLQRDRVPEQYF
14	TRBJ2-7	TRBV5-1	CASSSWDRSYEQYF
17	TRBJ2-7	TRBV5-5	CASSPPLPDRTSYEQYF
16	TRBJ2-5	TRBV7-2	CASSPQRETGWETQYF
13	TRBJ1-2	TRBV29-1	CSVVQGRNYGYTF
14	TRBJ2-5	TRBV13	CASSLVPGDETQYF
15	TRBJ2-5	TRBV14	CASSPILGFTETQYF
17	TRBJ1-2	TRBV27	CASSDRDRGRANYGYTF
15	TRBJ2-5	TRBV6-2/TRBV6-3	CASSYWGLAGETQYF
14	TRBJ2-2	TRBV10-1	CASRKTVGTGELFF
19	TRBJ1-2	TRBV9	CASSVATQRPGEANYGYTF
15	TRBJ1-2	TRBV5-5	CASSSSRDRAYGYTF
14	TRBJ1-5	TRBV5-6	CASSLGQGDQPQHF
15	TRBJ2-5	TRBV7-6	CASSPPTRQGETQYF
13	TRBJ2-5	TRBV15	CATAGTHLETQYF
13	TRBJ2-7	TRBV6-5	CASSPNGAREQYF
14	TRBJ1-2	TRBV19	CARSDRASIYGYTF
17	TRBJ1-3	TRBV4-1	CASSQQFGGPTGNTIYF
15	TRBJ2-1	TRBV7-9	CASSSPGGSDNEQFF
15	TRBJ2-6	TRBV6-6	CASTDSGAGANVLTF
12	TRBJ1-1	TRBV5-5	CASSWAGAEAFF
16	TRBJ1-6	TRBV7-8	CASSSLRGGYNSPLHF
16	TRBJ2-2	TRBV14	CASSQSRTAMGGELFF
15	TRBJ1-4	TRBV3-1/TRBV3-2	CASSQAGQGSEKLFF
15	TRBJ1-4	TRBV5-4	CASSTTQGANEKLFF
15	TRBJ2-2	TRBV7-6	CASSPSLGGTGELFF
14	TRBJ2-5	TRBV6-5	CASSYSPSQETQYF
13	TRBJ1-3	TRBV7-2	CASSGQGGNTIYF
14	TRBJ1-1	TRBV19	CASTGDRMNTEAFF
16	TRBJ1-5	TRBV19	CASSIRGDRGNQPQHF
14	TRBJ1-3	TRBV6-5	CASSSGTAGNTIYF
14	TRBJ1-1	TRBV7-9	CASSFGTINTEAFF
13	TRBJ1-1	TRBV19	CASSMSMNTEAFF
15	TRBJ2-2	TRBV9	CASSGDFAGGGELFF
15	TRBJ1-4	TRBV7-2	CASSRSQGTNEKLFF
14	TRBJ1-4	TRBV7-9	CASSGGQGNEKLFF
16	TRBJ1-1	TRBV11-2	CASNILDGGLYTEAFF
13	TRBJ2-7	TRBV5-1	CASSTGTAYEQYF
16	TRBJ2-1	TRBV9	CASSAPGTGGYNEQFF
12	TRBJ2-7	TRBV5-1	CASSSNLDEQYF
14	TRBJ1-2	TRBV6-5	CASRILQGAAGYTF
13	TRBJ2-3	TRBV5-1	CASSLVAPDTQYF
14	TRBJ2-2	TRBV10-3	CAISGDRGTGELFF
15	TRBJ2-1	TRBV12-5	CASGHGLGWDNEQFF
13	TRBJ2-1	TRBV3-1/TRBV3-2	CASSQTSGGLPFF
15	TRBJ2-2	TRBV10-1	CASSPNRGSTGELFF